The 3 T cell receptor beta chains given below trace back to one sample, sequenced in a study of Graves' ophthalmopathy and Graves' hyperthyroidism. The study amplified TCR beta CDR3 regions using RNA transcripts. After a first-round RT-PCR with HTBI primers, a second-round multiplex PCR was run. One entry per CDR3 protein, called by TCRdb with MiXCR from the multiplex PCR reads. The table records about 660,000 distinct CDR3 sequences, about 38% of them present only once. The sample comprised peripheral blood. These receptors all stem from an adult man with Graves' ophthalmopathy.

This clonotype showed up just a few times. V is TRBV6-6 and J is TRBJ2-7, with TRBD2 matching over 8 bases. With V trimmed by 0 bases and J by 3 bases, 7 bases remained unmatched. Per germline, CDR1 MNHNY and CDR2 SVGAGI (reference sequence). The CDR3 has 16 amino acids. In DNA form, the CDR3 reads TGTGCCAGCAGTTACTCCGGCGGGGGGCGGAACTACGAGCAGTACTTC. This codes for CASSYSGGGRNYEQYF.

This clonotype was found a few times. The chain couples TRBV6-5 to TRBJ1-3; D remains ambiguous. The germline V gene encodes CDR1 MNHEY and CDR2 SVGAGI. The ends were cut back, 5 bases at V and 3 bases at J, with 8 bases in the middle. This CDR3 comprises 13 residues. CDR3: CASSLSLGNTIYF. DNA of the CDR3: TGTGCCAGCAGTCTAAGTCTTGGAAACACCATATATTTT.

The chain joins TRBV19 to TRBJ1-5; tentatively, D is TRBD1 (5 bases). Germline V gene sequence: CDR1 LNHDA, CDR2 SQIVND (reference sequence). The CDR3 spans 15 residues. V was cut by 4 bases and J by 5 bases, with 15 bases left in between. For the CDR3, the DNA is TGTGCCAGTAGTACGACAGAGAACACCCATCAGCCCCAGCATTTT. It yields the protein CASSTTENTHQPQHF.